This paragraph covers one T cell receptor (beta chain) sequence. This sample is part of a study of identical twins. A single record per CDR3 protein comes from TCRdb applying MiXCR to the 5' RACE reads. The profile shows 1,800,000 or so distinct CDR3 sequences, about 31% of them singletons. The germline V gene encodes CDR1 DFQATT and CDR2 SNEGSKA (reference sequence). The CDR3 has 14 residues. V lost 2 bases to trimming and J lost 1 base; unmatched junction nucleotides: 2. This receptor was obtained from a newborn girl in good health. Sequencing used cord blood. The chain combines TRBV20-1 with TRBJ1-1; 9 nucleotides agree with TRBD1. The CDR3 reads CSARSGQGNTEAFF. CDR3 in DNA: TGCAGTGCTAGATCGGGACAGGGGAACACTGAAGCTTTCTTT.